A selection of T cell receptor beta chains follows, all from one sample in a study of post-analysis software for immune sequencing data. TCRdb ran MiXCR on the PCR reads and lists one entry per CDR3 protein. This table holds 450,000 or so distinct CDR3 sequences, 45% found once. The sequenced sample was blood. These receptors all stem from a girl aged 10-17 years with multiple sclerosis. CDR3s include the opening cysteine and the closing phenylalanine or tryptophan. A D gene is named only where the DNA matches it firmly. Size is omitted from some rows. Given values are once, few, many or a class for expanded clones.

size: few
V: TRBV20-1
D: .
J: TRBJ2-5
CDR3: CSAGRRTVQETQYF
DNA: TGCAGTGCTGGTAGACGGACAGTCCAAGAGACCCAGTACTTC

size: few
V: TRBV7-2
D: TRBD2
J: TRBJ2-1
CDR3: CASSLAASGRANEQFF
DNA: TGTGCCAGCAGCTTAGCGGCTAGCGGGAGGGCCAATGAGCAGTTCTTC

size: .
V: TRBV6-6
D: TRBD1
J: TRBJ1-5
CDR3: CASSSKQGTTRQPQHF
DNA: TGTGCCAGCAGTTCAAAACAGGGGACTACGCGTCAGCCCCAGCATTTT

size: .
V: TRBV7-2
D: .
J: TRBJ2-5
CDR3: CASSQGSTQETQYF
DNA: TGTGCCAGCAGCCAAGGGTCCACCCAAGAGACCCAGTACTTC

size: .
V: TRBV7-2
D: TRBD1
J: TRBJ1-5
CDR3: CASSLGTGQGYSNQPQHF
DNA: TGTGCCAGCAGCTTAGGAACAGGACAGGGATATAGCAATCAGCCCCAGCATTTT

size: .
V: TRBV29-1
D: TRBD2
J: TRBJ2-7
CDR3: CSVNTGTRYEQYF
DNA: TGCAGCGTTAATACCGGGACTAGATACGAGCAGTACTTC

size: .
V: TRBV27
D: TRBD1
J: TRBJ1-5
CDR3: CASSLHRRGGAYSNQPQHF
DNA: TGTGCCAGCAGTCTACATCGGAGAGGGGGCGCTTATAGCAATCAGCCCCAGCATTTT

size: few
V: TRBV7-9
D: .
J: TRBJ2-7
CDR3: CASSPRQESSYEQYF
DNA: TGTGCCAGCAGCCCACGACAGGAGAGCTCCTACGAGCAGTACTTC

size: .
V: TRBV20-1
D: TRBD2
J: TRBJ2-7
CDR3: CSAGGTRGHEQYF
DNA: TGCAGTGCTGGCGGGACTAGGGGTCACGAGCAGTACTTC

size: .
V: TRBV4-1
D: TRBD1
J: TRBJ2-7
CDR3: CASSFRIQGYYEQYF
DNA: TGCGCCAGCAGCTTCCGTATACAGGGGTACTACGAGCAGTACTTC

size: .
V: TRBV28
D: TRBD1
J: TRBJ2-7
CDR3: CASSLSGTGITEQYF
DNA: TGTGCCAGCAGTTTATCCGGGACAGGCATAACCGAGCAGTACTTC

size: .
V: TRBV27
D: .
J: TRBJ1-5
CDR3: CASSLGGRPGQPQHF
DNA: TGTGCCAGCAGTTTGGGGGGGCGCCCGGGGCAGCCCCAGCATTTT

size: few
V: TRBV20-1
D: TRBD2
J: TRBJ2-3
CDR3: CSAPTSADTQYF
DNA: TGCAGTGCCCCTACTAGCGCAGATACGCAGTATTTT

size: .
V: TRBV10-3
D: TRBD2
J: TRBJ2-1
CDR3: CAISDAGEGNEQFF
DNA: TGTGCCATCAGTGATGCGGGAGAAGGGAATGAGCAGTTCTTC

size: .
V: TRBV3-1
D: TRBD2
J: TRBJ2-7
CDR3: CASSQVRPSGSSYEQYF
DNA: TGTGCCAGCAGCCAAGTAAGACCTAGCGGGTCCTCCTACGAGCAGTACTTC

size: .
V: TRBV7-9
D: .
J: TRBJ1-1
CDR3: CAVHRNTEAFF
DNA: TGTGCCGTTCACAGGAACACTGAAGCTTTCTTT

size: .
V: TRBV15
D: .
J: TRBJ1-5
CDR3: CATSADKKSQPQHF
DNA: TGTGCCACCAGCGCCGACAAGAAAAGTCAGCCCCAGCATTTT

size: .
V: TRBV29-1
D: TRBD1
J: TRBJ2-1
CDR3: CSVDVTGGGRYNEQFF
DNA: TGCAGCGTTGACGTGACAGGGGGCGGTAGGTACAATGAGCAGTTCTTC

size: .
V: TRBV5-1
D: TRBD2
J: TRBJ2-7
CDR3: CANSHPLAGTGPYEQYF
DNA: TGCGCCAACAGCCACCCACTAGCGGGGACGGGTCCCTACGAGCAGTACTTC